One sample yielded the 6 T cell receptor beta chains listed below, sequenced in a study of radiation and T cells in renal cell carcinoma. The data were produced by immunoSEQ multiplex PCR, yet TCRdb's version contains in-frame clones alone and is incomplete. The sample lists 120,000 or so clones, about four fifths occurring once. Described time point: blood 2 weeks post-SBRT. Indicated treatment: 15 Gy SBRT to primary tumor, nephrectomy 4 weeks later. The sample was blood, taken from a patient whose treatment included radiotherapy and nephrectomy. The receptors here all came from a man aged 50-60 years with renal cell carcinoma.

This clone showed up just a few times. The chain has TRBV18 and TRBJ1-5; TRBD1 matches at 7 bases. This CDR3 is built from 14 residues. V lost 3 bases, J lost 2 bases, and 1 base stayed unmatched. Germline assignment: CDR1 KGHSH and CDR2 LQKENI. CDR3 nucleotides: TGTGCCAGCTCACCCGACAGGGGCAATCAGCCCCAGCATTTT. It is translated as CASSPDRGNQPQHF.

This clone was seen just once. V is TRBV19 and J is TRBJ2-1; perhaps TRBD1 as D (6 bases). The germline gives CDR1 LNHDA, CDR2 SQIVND (reference sequence). Trimming stripped 7 bases from V and 0 bases from J, with 10 bases between. The CDR3 sequence is 14 residues long. CDR3 nucleotides: TGTGCCAGTAAAGGGGGATCCTCCTACAATGAGCAGTTCTTC. Its translation: CASKGGSSYNEQFF.

The J gene is TRBJ2-3, the V gene TRBV5-4; no clear D gene. Per germline, CDR1 SGHNT and CDR2 YYREEE (reference sequence). CDR3 length: 13 residues. CDR3 in amino acids: CGTSPMGTDTQYF. The CDR3 DNA follows: TGTGGCACTTCTCCTATGGGCACAGATACGCAGTATTTT.

This clone was recorded only once. CDR3 sequence reads: CASSDRIDRSYEQYF. The DNA of the CDR3 is TGTGCCAGCAGTGACCGGATTGACAGGTCCTACGAGCAGTACTTC. V gene TRBV2 combines with J gene TRBJ2-7, with a weak D call TRBD1 (6 bases). Germline CDR1 and CDR2: SNHLY and FYNNEI. The CDR3 totals 15 residues. The ends were cut back, 3 bases at V and 1 base at J, with 13 bases in the middle.

The rearrangement uses TRBV28 and TRBJ2-4; D unclear. The CDR3 consists of 13 residues. CDR1 is MDHEN and CDR2 is SYDVKM in the germline V gene. Trimming removed 1 base at V and 6 bases at J, with 7 bases between. The CDR3 loop is CASSLFQTNIQYF. DNA of the CDR3: TGTGCCAGCAGTTTATTTCAGACAAACATTCAGTACTTC.

This chain connects TRBV7-9 to TRBJ1-1; no clear D. The germline V gene has CDR1 SEHNR and CDR2 FQNEAQ (reference sequence). The CDR3 extends over 14 amino acids. Trimming took 1 base from V and 3 from J, leaving 9 bases between them. In DNA, the CDR3 is TGTGCCAGCAGCTTAGTGGGTCCCGACACTGAAGCTTTCTTT. Protein sequence: CASSLVGPDTEAFF. The whole variable domain, remainder taken from reference TRBV7-9 and TRBJ1-1, is DTGVSQNPRHKITKRGQNVTFRCDPISEHNRLYWYRQTLGQGPEFLTYFQNEAQLEKSRLLSDRFSAERPKGSFSTLEIQRTEQGDSAMYLCASSLVGPDTEAFFGQGTRLTVV.